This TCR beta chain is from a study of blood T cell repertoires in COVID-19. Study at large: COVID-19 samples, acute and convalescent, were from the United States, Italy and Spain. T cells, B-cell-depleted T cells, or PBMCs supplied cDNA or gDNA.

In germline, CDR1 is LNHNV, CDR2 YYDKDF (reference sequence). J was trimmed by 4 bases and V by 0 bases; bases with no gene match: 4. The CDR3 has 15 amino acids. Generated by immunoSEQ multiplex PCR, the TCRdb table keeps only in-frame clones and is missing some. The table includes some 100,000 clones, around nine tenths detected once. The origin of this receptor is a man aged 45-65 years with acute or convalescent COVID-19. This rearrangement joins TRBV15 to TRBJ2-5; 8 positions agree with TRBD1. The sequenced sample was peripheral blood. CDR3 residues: CATSREAGGAETQYF. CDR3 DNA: TGTGCCACCAGCAGAGAGGCAGGGGGCGCAGAGACCCAGTACTTC.